A single T cell receptor (beta chain) is shown here with its context. Its target is unknown. This sample is drawn from a study of OX40 agonist ivuxolimab in advanced cancers. Study outcomes and limitations: By week 6 at 0.1 to 3.0 mg/kg, blood CD4+ and CD8+ T cells had expanded clonally.

From germline, CDR1 is SEHNR and CDR2 FQNEAQ (reference sequence). With 0 bases removed from V and 4 bases from J, the gap between germline ends came to 12 bases. CDR3 size: 15 residues. TCRdb's copy holds only in-frame clones and misses some; the assay was immunoSEQ multiplex PCR. Altogether some 77,000 clones are present, 70% to 90% being singletons, with the ten largest covering approximately 5.1%. The receptor comes from an adult with an advanced solid tumor such as melanoma, head and neck, liver or kidney cancer. The rearrangement links TRBV7-9 to TRBJ1-1; D is perhaps TRBD1 (5 bases). The sample in question was CD4+ or CD8+ T cells sorted from blood, obtained in a trial of the OX40 agonist ivuxolimab. The CDR3 protein is CASSLAPGVVTEAFF. CDR3 bases: TGTGCCAGCAGCTTAGCGCCGGGGGTTGTCACTGAAGCTTTCTTT.